This T cell receptor (beta chain) was sequenced in a study of identical twins. TCRdb reanalysed the 5' RACE reads using MiXCR and keeps one entry per CDR3 protein. The data show just over 450,000 distinct CDR3 sequences, more than 13% seen once. This clonotype was picked up a small number of times. Germline V lookup: CDR1 LGHNT, CDR2 FRNRAP. The length of the CDR3 is 12 residues. V lost 3 bases and J lost 6, with 6 bases in between. The sample was also reused in another study, on yellow fever vaccine responses in identical twins.

The sequence was collected from a woman aged 18-29 years in good health. The specimen sequenced was CD4+ T cells sorted from blood. The chain uses TRBV12-5 and TRBJ2-1; D may be TRBD1 (5 bases). The CDR3, as DNA: TGTGCTAGTGGTTTAACAGGCAATGAGCAGTTCTTC. Translating it yields CASGLTGNEQFF.